This is a list of T cell receptor beta chains from one sample in a study of T-cell reconstitution after alpha-beta-depleted transplantation in children. TCRdb passed the PCR reads through MiXCR, listing each CDR3 protein once. The data show roughly 500,000 distinct CDR3 sequences, approximately 30% seen once. This specimen consisted of PBMCs from the stem cell graft donor, obtained from the stem cell graft. These receptors were collected from a human donor who donated a stem cell graft to a child with aplastic anemia. The CDR3 runs from the conserved cysteine through the conserved F or W. The order of the fields is D gene, V gene, clone size, J gene, CDR3 protein, CDR3 DNA. A D gene is named only where the DNA matches it firmly. Clone size is shown for a subset of rows, as once, few, many or a class of expanded clone.

D gene: NA; V gene: TRBV12-3/TRBV12-4; clone size: few; J gene: TRBJ2-2; CDR3 protein: CASSLGTENTGELFF; CDR3 DNA: TGTGCCAGCAGTTTAGGGACGGAGAACACCGGGGAGCTGTTTTTT
D gene: NA; V gene: TRBV4-2; clone size: few; J gene: TRBJ2-1; CDR3 protein: CASSQDAGSVVEQFF; CDR3 DNA: TGTGCCAGCAGCCAAGACGCGGGAAGTGTGGTTGAGCAGTTCTTC
D gene: NA; V gene: TRBV29-1; clone size: NA; J gene: TRBJ1-1; CDR3 protein: CSVGRDTEAFF; CDR3 DNA: TGCAGCGTTGGTCGGGACACTGAAGCTTTCTTT
D gene: NA; V gene: TRBV5-4; clone size: NA; J gene: TRBJ1-4; CDR3 protein: CASSSSGTRREKLFF; CDR3 DNA: TGTGCCAGCAGCTCTTCCGGGACCCGAAGGGAAAAACTGTTTTTT
D gene: NA; V gene: TRBV20-1; clone size: few; J gene: TRBJ2-1; CDR3 protein: CSARDGDSVRNEQFF; CDR3 DNA: TGCAGTGCTAGAGATGGGGACTCTGTCCGGAATGAGCAGTTCTTC
D gene: TRBD1; V gene: TRBV9; clone size: NA; J gene: TRBJ2-7; CDR3 protein: CASSVDGTGPYEQYF; CDR3 DNA: TGTGCCAGCAGCGTAGATGGGACAGGACCCTACGAGCAGTACTTC
D gene: TRBD1; V gene: TRBV25-1; clone size: few; J gene: TRBJ2-1; CDR3 protein: CASSEAQGAYNEQFF; CDR3 DNA: TGTGCCAGCAGTGAAGCACAGGGGGCCTACAATGAGCAGTTCTTC
D gene: NA; V gene: TRBV5-1; clone size: few; J gene: TRBJ2-2; CDR3 protein: CASRRGLPNTGELFF; CDR3 DNA: TGCGCCAGCAGGCGTGGGCTCCCCAACACCGGGGAGCTGTTTTTT
D gene: NA; V gene: TRBV7-3; clone size: NA; J gene: TRBJ2-6; CDR3 protein: CASSPSAGAGANVLTF; CDR3 DNA: TGTGCCAGCAGCCCGTCAGCCGGAGCCGGGGCCAACGTCCTGACTTTC
D gene: NA; V gene: TRBV29-1; clone size: few; J gene: TRBJ2-1; CDR3 protein: CSVLYAYNEQFF; CDR3 DNA: TGCAGCGTGCTTTATGCCTACAATGAGCAGTTCTTC
D gene: NA; V gene: TRBV6-1; clone size: NA; J gene: TRBJ1-5; CDR3 protein: CASSDGGVSNQPQHF; CDR3 DNA: TGTGCCAGCAGTGATGGGGGGGTTAGCAATCAGCCCCAGCATTTT
D gene: NA; V gene: TRBV9; clone size: once; J gene: TRBJ2-6; CDR3 protein: CASSPEAAGGAGANVLTF; CDR3 DNA: TGTGCCAGCAGCCCAGAAGCGGCAGGGGGGGCTGGGGCCAACGTCCTGACTTTC
D gene: NA; V gene: TRBV4-3; clone size: NA; J gene: TRBJ1-5; CDR3 protein: CASSQDTYGNQPQHF; CDR3 DNA: TGCGCCAGCAGCCAAGATACGTACGGAAATCAGCCCCAGCATTTT
D gene: NA; V gene: TRBV27; clone size: NA; J gene: TRBJ2-2; CDR3 protein: CASSSFFSELTGELFF; CDR3 DNA: TGTGCCAGCAGTTCCTTTTTTTCCGAGCTCACCGGGGAGCTGTTTTTT
D gene: TRBD2; V gene: TRBV7-9; clone size: few; J gene: TRBJ2-1; CDR3 protein: CASSLSSGTTYNEQFF; CDR3 DNA: TGTGCCAGCAGCTTAAGTTCCGGGACTACCTACAATGAGCAGTTCTTC
D gene: NA; V gene: TRBV5-1; clone size: NA; J gene: TRBJ1-4; CDR3 protein: CASSLGPGNEKLFF; CDR3 DNA: TGCGCCAGCAGCCTCGGACCGGGGAATGAAAAACTGTTTTTT
D gene: NA; V gene: TRBV19; clone size: NA; J gene: TRBJ2-1; CDR3 protein: CASSIGSVSSYNEQFF; CDR3 DNA: TGTGCCAGTAGTATAGGGTCCGTGAGCTCCTACAATGAGCAGTTCTTC
D gene: NA; V gene: TRBV7-9; clone size: NA; J gene: TRBJ1-4; CDR3 protein: CASSLEPVYQVNEKLFF; CDR3 DNA: TGTGCCAGCAGCTTAGAACCAGTTTATCAGGTTAATGAAAAACTGTTTTTT
D gene: TRBD2; V gene: TRBV24-1; clone size: NA; J gene: TRBJ2-1; CDR3 protein: CATSNPGLVTGEQFF; CDR3 DNA: TGTGCCACCAGTAACCCGGGACTAGTGACTGGTGAGCAGTTCTTC
D gene: NA; V gene: TRBV6-2/TRBV6-3; clone size: NA; J gene: TRBJ2-1; CDR3 protein: CASTRVAGEQFF; CDR3 DNA: TGTGCCAGCACCAGGGTAGCAGGTGAGCAGTTCTTC
D gene: NA; V gene: TRBV7-9; clone size: few; J gene: TRBJ2-5; CDR3 protein: CASSLGGPGQETQYF; CDR3 DNA: TGTGCCAGCAGCTTGGGGGGACCGGGCCAAGAGACCCAGTACTTC
D gene: NA; V gene: TRBV5-1; clone size: few; J gene: TRBJ1-4; CDR3 protein: CASSFSNEKLFF; CDR3 DNA: TGCGCCAGCAGCTTTTCTAATGAAAAACTGTTTTTT
D gene: TRBD1; V gene: TRBV6-1; clone size: NA; J gene: TRBJ1-5; CDR3 protein: CASRGQGEGQPQHF; CDR3 DNA: TGTGCCAGCAGGGGACAGGGGGAGGGTCAGCCCCAGCATTTT
D gene: TRBD2; V gene: TRBV20-1; clone size: NA; J gene: TRBJ2-1; CDR3 protein: CSARVLAGEWVDEQFF; CDR3 DNA: TGCAGTGCTAGAGTACTAGCGGGAGAGTGGGTAGATGAGCAGTTCTTC
D gene: TRBD1; V gene: TRBV6-2/TRBV6-3; clone size: NA; J gene: TRBJ1-5; CDR3 protein: CASSYLSPGTGGDSNQPQHF; CDR3 DNA: TGTGCCAGCAGTTATCTAAGTCCCGGGACAGGGGGGGATAGCAATCAGCCCCAGCATTTT
D gene: NA; V gene: TRBV6-5; clone size: NA; J gene: TRBJ2-1; CDR3 protein: CASSFNSPGPGGEVNEQFF; CDR3 DNA: TGTGCCAGCAGTTTTAATTCCCCTGGGCCGGGGGGCGAGGTTAATGAGCAGTTCTTC
D gene: NA; V gene: TRBV6-5; clone size: few; J gene: TRBJ2-7; CDR3 protein: CASSYERSYEQYF; CDR3 DNA: TGTGCCAGCAGTTACGAAAGGAGCTACGAGCAGTACTTC
D gene: TRBD2; V gene: TRBV25-1; clone size: NA; J gene: TRBJ2-3; CDR3 protein: CASSGFGLAVDEGTDTQYF; CDR3 DNA: TGTGCCAGCAGTGGGTTTGGACTAGCGGTTGATGAGGGCACAGATACGCAGTATTTT